This T cell receptor (beta chain) was sequenced in a study of blood T cell repertoires in COVID-19. Whole-study context: T cells, B-cell-depleted T cells, or PBMCs provided the cDNA or gDNA that served as material.

The method was immunoSEQ multiplex PCR; TCRdb's version includes in-frame clones alone and lacks a portion of them. The sample lists a few hundred thousand clones, roughly nine tenths occurring once. Residents of 24 US areas, aged about 18 to 95 years, made up the participants. Participant-reported clinical history was the basis for cohort assignment. Sequenced: PBMCs or T cells enriched from blood (not recorded which). The receptor was derived from a woman under 30 who had recovered from COVID-19.

The CDR3 sequence: CASSYRGQFGETQYF. CDR3 nucleotides: TGTGCCAGCAGTTACAGAGGACAGTTTGGGGAGACCCAGTACTTC. This chain uses TRBV6-5 with TRBJ2-5, with a tentative D call TRBD1 (6 bases). The V and J ends lost 2 bases and 5 bases respectively, with 15 bases between them. Germline V lookup: CDR1 MNHEY, CDR2 SVGAGI. CDR3 length: 15 amino acids.